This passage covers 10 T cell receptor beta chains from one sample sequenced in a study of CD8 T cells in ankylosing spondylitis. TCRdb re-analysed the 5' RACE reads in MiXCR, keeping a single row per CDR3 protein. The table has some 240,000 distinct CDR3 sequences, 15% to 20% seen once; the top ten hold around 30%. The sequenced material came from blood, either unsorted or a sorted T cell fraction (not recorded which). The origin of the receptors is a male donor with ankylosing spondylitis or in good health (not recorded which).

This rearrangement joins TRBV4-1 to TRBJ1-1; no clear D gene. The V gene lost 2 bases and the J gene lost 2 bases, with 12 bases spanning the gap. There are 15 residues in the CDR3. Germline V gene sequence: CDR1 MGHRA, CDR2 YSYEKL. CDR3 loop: CASSQHMDPNTEAFF. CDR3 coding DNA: TGCGCCAGCAGCCAACATATGGACCCAAACACTGAAGCTTTCTTT.

This CDR3 reads CSVEGVVATINYGYTF. CDR3 DNA sequence: TGCAGCGTTGAGGGGGTGGTGGCAACAATTAACTATGGCTACACCTTC. This chain connects TRBV29-1 to TRBJ1-2, with D tentatively TRBD1 (5 bases). Germline-derived CDR1 and CDR2 are SQVTM and ANQGSEA. Trimming removed 3 bases from V and 1 base from J, with 18 bases in between. The CDR3 length is 16 residues. The full variable domain, its missing parts supplied by reference TRBV29-1 and TRBJ1-2, is SAVISQKPSRDICQRGTSLTIQCQVDSQVTMMFWYRQQPGQSLTLIATANQGSEATYESGFVIDKFPISRPNLTFSTLTVSNMSPEDSSIYLCSVEGVVATINYGYTFGSGTRLTVV.

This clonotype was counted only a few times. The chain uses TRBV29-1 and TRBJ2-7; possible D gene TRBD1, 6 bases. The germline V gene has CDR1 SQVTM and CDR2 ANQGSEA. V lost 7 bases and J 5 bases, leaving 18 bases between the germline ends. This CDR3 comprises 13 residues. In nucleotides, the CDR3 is TGCAGCGCAAGTGGGGTCAGGGGCCACGAGCAGTACTTC. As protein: CSASGVRGHEQYF.

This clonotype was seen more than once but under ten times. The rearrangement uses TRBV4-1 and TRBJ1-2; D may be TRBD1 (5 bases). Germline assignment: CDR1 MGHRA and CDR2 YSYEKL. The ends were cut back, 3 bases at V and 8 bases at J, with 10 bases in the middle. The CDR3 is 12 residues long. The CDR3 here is CASSHQGEGYTF. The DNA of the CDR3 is TGCGCCAGCAGCCACCAGGGAGAGGGCTACACCTTC.

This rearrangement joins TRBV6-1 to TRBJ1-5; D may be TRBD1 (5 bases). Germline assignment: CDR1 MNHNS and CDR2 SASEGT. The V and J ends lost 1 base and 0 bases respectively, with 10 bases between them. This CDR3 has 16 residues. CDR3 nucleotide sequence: TGTGCCAGCAGTGAAGATGCAGGGTTTAGCAATCAGCCCCAGCATTTT. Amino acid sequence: CASSEDAGFSNQPQHF.

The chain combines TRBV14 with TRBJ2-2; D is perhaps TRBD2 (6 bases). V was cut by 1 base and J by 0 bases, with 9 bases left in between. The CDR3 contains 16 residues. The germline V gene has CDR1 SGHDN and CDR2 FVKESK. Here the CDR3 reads CASSQVGGTNTGELFF. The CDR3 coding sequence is TGTGCCAGCAGCCAAGTTGGCGGGACGAACACCGGGGAGCTGTTTTTT.

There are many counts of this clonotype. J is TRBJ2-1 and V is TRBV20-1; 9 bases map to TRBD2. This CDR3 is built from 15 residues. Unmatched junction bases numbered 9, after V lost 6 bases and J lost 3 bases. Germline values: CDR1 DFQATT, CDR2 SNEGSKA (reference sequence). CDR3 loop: CSAPSPSGDYNEQFF. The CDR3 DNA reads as TGCAGTGCCCCAAGCCCTAGCGGGGACTACAATGAGCAGTTCTTC.

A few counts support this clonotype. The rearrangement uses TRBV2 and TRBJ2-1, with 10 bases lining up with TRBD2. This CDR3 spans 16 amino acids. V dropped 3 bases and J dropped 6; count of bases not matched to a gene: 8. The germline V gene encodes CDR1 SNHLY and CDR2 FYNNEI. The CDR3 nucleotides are TGTGCCAGCAGTGACACTGCTAGCGGGAGTATCAATGAGCAGTTCTTC. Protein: CASSDTASGSINEQFF.

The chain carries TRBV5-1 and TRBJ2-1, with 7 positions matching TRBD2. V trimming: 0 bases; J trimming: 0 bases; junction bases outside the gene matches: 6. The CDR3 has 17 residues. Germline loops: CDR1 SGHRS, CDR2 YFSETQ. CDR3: CASSLAASGLSYNEQFF. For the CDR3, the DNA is TGCGCCAGCAGCTTGGCGGCTAGCGGACTCTCCTACAATGAGCAGTTCTTC.

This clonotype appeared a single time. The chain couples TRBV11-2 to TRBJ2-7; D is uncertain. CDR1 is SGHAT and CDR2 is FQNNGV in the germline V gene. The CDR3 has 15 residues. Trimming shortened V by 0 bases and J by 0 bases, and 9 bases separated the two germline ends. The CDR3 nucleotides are TGTGCCAGCAGCTTAGATCTCAGGAGCTCCTACGAGCAGTACTTC. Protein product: CASSLDLRSSYEQYF.